Listed below are T cell receptor beta chains from one sample, sequenced in a study of blood T cell repertoires in COVID-19. Profiled with immunoSEQ multiplex PCR; TCRdb holds only in-frame clones, not every one. The sample lists 360,000 or so clones, around 89% occurring once. Input material: peripheral blood. The receptors stem from a man aged 18 to 30 with active or convalescent COVID-19. CDR3s leave out the opening cysteine and the closing phenylalanine or tryptophan. D genes are given only for firm matches.

j_gene,d_gene,v_gene,CDR3aa
TRBJ2-7,.,TRBV28,ASSPVRGYEQY
TRBJ1-5,.,TRBV7-2,ASSLAPGAGHSNQPQH
TRBJ2-1,.,TRBV6-5,ASSYSTHMAYNEQF
TRBJ1-1,.,TRBV29-1,SVASPPGMNTEAF
TRBJ1-5,TRBD1,TRBV19,ASSWGDRGLQPQH
TRBJ1-2,TRBD1,TRBV7-3,ASSLNPTGAGGYT
TRBJ2-2,TRBD2,TRBV27,ASRGTSTGGELF
TRBJ1-1,TRBD1,TRBV18,ASSPPGGAYGHTEAF
TRBJ1-6,.,TRBV9,ASSSTGSYNSPLH
TRBJ1-5,.,TRBV6-5,ASSYDSQGPQH
TRBJ2-5,TRBD2,TRBV9,ASSVAASGYQETQY
TRBJ1-4,.,TRBV5-5,ASASWRNNEKLF
TRBJ1-1,.,TRBV19,ASSLGHLNTEAF
TRBJ2-3,.,TRBV27,ASSLLLAGGTDTQY
TRBJ1-5,.,TRBV27,ASRSPPLIPTSDQPQH
TRBJ2-5,.,TRBV19,ASSMAGRETQY
TRBJ1-6,TRBD1,TRBV7-2,ASSSGQGFNSPLH
TRBJ2-3,TRBD2,TRBV5-6,ASSLAGRETDTQY
TRBJ1-6,TRBD1,TRBV9,ASSVGQGVVNSPLH
TRBJ2-5,.,TRBV4-3,ASSQDVRGQETQY
TRBJ1-2,TRBD1,TRBV13,ASSLGARGKFGYT
TRBJ2-2,.,TRBV7-2,ASSLGGRTGELF
TRBJ1-5,.,TRBV27,ASSFTEIGQPQH
TRBJ2-7,TRBD2,TRBV11-2,ASSASGGVGEQY
TRBJ2-5,.,TRBV9,ASSVVAGETQY
TRBJ1-2,TRBD1,TRBV27,ASSWTTGALYGYT
TRBJ2-7,.,TRBV5-6,ASSLGQVPYEQY
TRBJ1-1,.,TRBV7-2,ASTETGRNTEAF
TRBJ1-6,.,TRBV27,ASSRGPGGGSYNSPLH
TRBJ2-7,TRBD1,TRBV29-1,SVVLGTAPYEQY
TRBJ2-3,TRBD1,TRBV27,ASSIGQASFSDTQY